These T cell receptor beta chains were read from a single sample in a study of blood T cell repertoires in COVID-19. Profiled with immunoSEQ multiplex PCR; TCRdb holds only in-frame clones, not every one. This sample has hundreds of thousands of clones, with 85% to 90% found just once. Sequencing was done on a sample of PBMCs or T cells enriched from blood (not recorded which). The receptors were sampled from a man under 40 who had recovered from COVID-19. Each CDR3 is given with its conserved first and last residue. D genes are given only for firm matches. The size of a clone is reported for some rows only, either as once, few or many, or as a class for expanded clones.

CDR3 protein	CDR3 DNA	D gene	clone size	V gene	J gene
CASSPGEGPGNEQFF	TGTGCCAGCAGTCCTGGGGAGGGCCCGGGGAATGAGCAGTTCTTC	TRBD2	once	TRBV7-8	TRBJ2-1
CASSFSAGREQYF	TGTGCCAGCAGCTTTAGTGCGGGCCGCGAGCAGTACTTC	.	.	TRBV7-8	TRBJ2-7
CASSSRLTGSTDTQYF	TGCGCCAGCAGCTCTCGTTTGACAGGCAGCACAGATACGCAGTATTTT	.	.	TRBV5-1	TRBJ2-3
CASSLASLYEQYF	TGTGCCAGCAGCTTAGCTAGCTTGTACGAGCAGTACTTC	.	once	TRBV11-2	TRBJ2-7
CASSFPKARLAGTLETQYF	TGTGCCAGCAGCTTTCCAAAGGCCCGACTAGCGGGGACCTTGGAGACCCAGTACTTC	TRBD2	.	TRBV7-9	TRBJ2-5
CASSDQGLSGYTF	TGTGCCAGCAGTGATCAGGGACTATCTGGCTACACCTTC	.	once	TRBV6-1	TRBJ1-2
CASSPRTSGTSTDTQYF	TGTGCCAGCAGTCCCAGGACTAGCGGGACTAGCACAGATACGCAGTATTTT	TRBD2	.	TRBV14	TRBJ2-3
CASSLPRDSDQPQHF	TGTGCCAGCAGTTTACCTCGGGACAGCGATCAGCCCCAGCATTTT	TRBD1	.	TRBV28	TRBJ1-5
CAWNRAVRNSPLHF	TGTGCCTGGAACAGGGCAGTGAGGAATTCACCCCTCCACTTT	.	few	TRBV30	TRBJ1-6
CASSLAPGLLGELFF	TGTGCCAGCAGCTTAGCTCCGGGACTTCTCGGGGAGCTGTTTTTT	.	.	TRBV7-9	TRBJ2-2
CASSQTGVGADTQYF	TGTGCCAGCAGCCAAACAGGGGTGGGGGCAGATACGCAGTATTTT	TRBD1	.	TRBV3-1/TRBV3-2	TRBJ2-3
CASSSLPTGDFAF	TGTGCCAGCAGTTCACTACCGACCGGGGACTTTGCCTTC	.	few	TRBV28	TRBJ1-2
CASSLNVGESGGGAFF	TGTGCCAGCAGCTTGAACGTTGGGGAAAGCGGGGGAGGTGCTTTCTTT	.	once	TRBV5-6	TRBJ1-1
CASSLAVNYEQYF	TGTGCCAGCAGTTTAGCGGTAAACTACGAGCAGTACTTC	.	.	TRBV28	TRBJ2-7
CASSLAAGGTRGYTF	TGTGCCAGCAGTTTAGCGGCAGGGGGCACTCGTGGCTACACCTTC	TRBD1	.	TRBV27	TRBJ1-2
CASSPTGGEQYF	TGTGCCAGCAGCCCCACAGGGGGCGAGCAGTACTTC	TRBD1	.	TRBV7-9	TRBJ2-7
CASSQAVAGDSPCF	TGTGCCAGCAGCCAAGCGGTAGCGGGAGATTCCCCTTGCTTC	TRBD2	few	TRBV4-2	TRBJ2-7
CASRSAQGYASLNTEAFF	TGTGCCAGCAGGTCAGCACAGGGTTATGCGAGCTTGAACACTGAAGCTTTCTTT	.	once	TRBV27	TRBJ1-1
CATSRDQLAGGPGTQYF	TGTGCCACCAGCAGAGATCAGCTAGCGGGAGGGCCGGGGACCCAGTACTTC	TRBD2	.	TRBV15	TRBJ2-5
CATSDLVSSYNEQFF	TGTGCCACCAGTGATCTAGTGAGCTCCTACAATGAGCAGTTCTTC	.	.	TRBV24-1	TRBJ2-1
CSVATGLNSPLHF	TGCAGCGTTGCGACAGGGTTGAATTCACCCCTCCACTTT	TRBD1	.	TRBV29-1	TRBJ1-6
CASSPPRGLQSTNEKLFF	TGTGCCAGCTCACCACCGCGGGGCTTACAGTCAACTAATGAAAAACTGTTTTTT	.	.	TRBV18	TRBJ1-4
CASSQDTGIATNEKLFF	TGTGCCAGCTCACAGGACACAGGGATTGCAACTAATGAAAAACTGTTTTTT	.	once	TRBV18	TRBJ1-4
CASSSTGNNEKLFF	TGCGCCAGCAGCTCTACAGGGAACAATGAAAAACTGTTTTTT	.	.	TRBV5-1	TRBJ1-4
CASSVGQNLRTEAFF	TGTGCCAGCAGCGTGGGACAAAACCTGAGGACTGAAGCTTTCTTT	.	.	TRBV9	TRBJ1-1
CASSSGTGEYSPLHF	TGCGCCAGCAGCTCTGGGACAGGGGAGTACTCACCCCTCCACTTT	TRBD1	.	TRBV5-1	TRBJ1-6
CASSLVAGDTQYF	TGTGCCAGCAGCTTGGTAGCGGGAGATACGCAGTATTTT	TRBD2	.	TRBV5-4	TRBJ2-3
CASRTPSGQGNYGYTF	TGTGCCAGCAGGACACCCTCTGGACAGGGGAACTATGGCTACACCTTC	TRBD1	.	TRBV28	TRBJ1-2